The entry that follows covers one TCR beta chain sequence. Its antigen target is currently unknown. Base qualities were left out, and no much larger clone turns up one base away. The sample comes from a study of control samples from healthy donors and cancer patients (TCRdb year 2020). CDR1 is given as GTSNPN and CDR2 as SVGIG, both from the germline V gene (reference sequence). Spanning cysteine to phenylalanine, the CDR3 consists of 16 amino acids. The sequence is cut down to CDR3 DNA, 48 bases in frame from base 1. Trimming leaves V shorter by 2 bases and J shorter by 6 bases, with the junction holding 13 bases beyond the gene matches. The library relied on the immunoSEQ multiplex PCR assay. TCRdb mirrors the immuneACCESS table, restricted to in-frame sequences. Some clones are absent from its copies; in checked studies, under half trace to an unresolved V gene, and the reason for the others is unknown. Here the sample has 100,000 or so clones; about 89% occur a single time. Clones ranked in the top ten supply approximately 8.4% of the sample.

The chain employs TRBV30 and TRBJ2-7; the central 10 bases match TRBD1. This clonotype was obtained from a man aged 25 to 40 in good health. The sequencing input was blood. The sequenced DNA: TGTGCCTGGAGTAATGTTCCCGGGACAGGGGCCTCCGAGCAGTACTTC. Translated, this is CAWSNVPGTGASEQYF. When the CDR3 is completed using the reference TRBV30 and TRBJ2-7 genes on either side, the full variable domain is SQTIHQWPATLVQPVGSPLSLECTVEGTSNPNLYWYRQAAGRGLQLLFYSVGIGQISSEVPQNLSASRPQDRQFILSSKKLLLSDSGFYLCAWSNVPGTGASEQYFGPGTRLTVT.